One and the same sample provided the 12 T cell receptor beta chains below, sequenced in a study of T cell responses to AZD1222 COVID-19 vaccine. Repertoires were generated with immunoSEQ multiplex PCR, while TCRdb's copy carries only in-frame clones and drops some. The data show 200,000 or so clones, approximately 87% seen once. The source was peripheral blood, collected on day 0 of MenACWY control vaccination. Receptor source: an adult in good health.

The V gene is TRBV10-3, the J gene TRBJ2-2; D gene uncertain. Germline V gives CDR1 ENHRY, CDR2 SYGVKD. V was cut by 0 bases and J by 7 bases, with 9 bases left in between. The CDR3 is 14 residues long. The CDR3 nucleotides read TGTGCCATCAGTGAGTCCCGGGCTGACGGGGAGCTGTTTTTT. Its protein is CAISESRADGELFF.

With respect to this clone: Different DNA sequences within this sample yield the same CDR3. The chain joins TRBV30 to TRBJ1-5; possible D gene TRBD1, 6 bases. V was trimmed by 0 bases and J by 4 bases, leaving 7 bases between them. The CDR3 sequence is 13 residues long. From germline, CDR1 is GTSNPN and CDR2 SVGIG (reference sequence). The CDR3 DNA is TGTGCCTGGAGTGTAGGGGGTAATCAGCCCCAGCATTTT. This translates into CAWSVGGNQPQHF. Supplemented by reference TRBV30 and TRBJ1-5, the full variable domain reads SQTIHQWPATLVQPVGSPLSLECTVEGTSNPNLYWYRQAAGRGLQLLFYSVGIGQISSEVPQNLSASRPQDRQFILSSKKLLLSDSGFYLCAWSVGGNQPQHFGDGTRLSIL.

This clone came up once. V usage is TRBV27 and J usage is TRBJ1-5; no clear D. The CDR3 is made up of 14 amino acids. In germline, CDR1 is MNHEY, CDR2 SMNVEV (reference sequence). Between the trimmed V and J ends, which lost 5 bases and 7 bases, there was a span of 15 bases. Here the CDR3 reads CASSPVAGLQPQHF. CDR3 DNA sequence: TGTGCCAGCAGTCCGGTGGCAGGACTCCAGCCCCAGCATTTT.

The chain combines TRBV19 with TRBJ1-1; D remains ambiguous. Trimming cost V 7 bases and J 2 bases, with 14 bases left between them. The CDR3 is 14 amino acids. Germline assignment: CDR1 LNHDA and CDR2 SQIVND (reference sequence). CDR3 residues: CASTQNRDNTEAFF. The CDR3 region has the DNA TGTGCCAGTACCCAGAACCGGGATAACACTGAAGCTTTCTTT.

This sequence joins TRBV5-1 and TRBJ2-7, with 11 positions matching TRBD1. Germline values: CDR1 SGHRS, CDR2 YFSETQ. V lost 4 bases and J lost 5; bases outside the gene matches: 5. This CDR3 has 14 residues. This CDR3 is CASSHGQGADEQYF. CDR3 coding DNA: TGCGCCAGCAGCCATGGACAGGGGGCCGACGAGCAGTACTTC.

The V gene is TRBV7-3, the J gene TRBJ2-3; D may be TRBD2 (6 bases). This CDR3 spans 14 amino acids. Trimming left V 1 base short and J 3 bases short, with 8 bases between. Germline assignment: CDR1 SGHTA and CDR2 FQGTGA. The CDR3 sequence: CASSLNSGTDTQYF. DNA for the CDR3: TGTGCCAGCAGCTTAAACAGCGGGACAGATACGCAGTATTTT.

The CDR3 DNA is TGTGCCTGGAGTGTAAGGGTGAGGGAGACCCAGTACTTC. Its translation: CAWSVRVRETQYF. The chain carries TRBV30 and TRBJ2-5; no clear D. Trimming took 0 bases from V and 5 from J, leaving 10 bases between them. The germline V gene encodes CDR1 GTSNPN and CDR2 SVGIG (reference sequence). The CDR3 is 13 amino acids.

The rearrangement joins TRBV15 to TRBJ2-7; weak D call: TRBD2 (6 bases). Germline CDR1 reads LNHNV; CDR2 reads YYDKDF (reference sequence). The ends were cut back, 2 bases at V and 3 bases at J, with 11 bases in the middle. This CDR3 contains 14 residues. Here the CDR3 reads CATSRSGTFYEQYF. CDR3 coding DNA: TGTGCCACCAGCAGATCCGGGACTTTCTACGAGCAGTACTTC. The full variable domain, with the rest looked up from reference TRBV15 and TRBJ2-7, is DAMVIQNPRYQVTQFGKPVTLSCSQTLNHNVMYWYQQKSSQAPKLLFHYYDKDFNNEADTPDNFQSRRPNTSFCFLDIRSPGLGDTAMYLCATSRSGTFYEQYFGPGTRLTVT.

V and J are TRBV6-5 and TRBJ1-2; maybe TRBD1 (5 bases). This CDR3 is built from 16 residues. Trimming stripped 0 bases from V and 3 bases from J, with 14 bases between. Looked up from germline, CDR1 is MNHEY and CDR2 is SVGAGI. The CDR3 sequence: CASSYSGRPQDYGYTF. The CDR3, as DNA: TGTGCCAGCAGTTACTCGGGGCGCCCACAGGACTATGGCTACACCTTC.

The gene calls are TRBV19 and TRBJ2-3; TRBD1 matches 9 bases. The CDR3 covers 18 residues. CDR1 is LNHDA and CDR2 is SQIVND in the germline V gene (reference sequence). Trimming cost V 5 bases and J 2 bases; bases outside gene matches: 14. In DNA, the CDR3 is TGTGCCAGTAGTCGGCCCCCCCACAGGGGGCGCCCCACAGATACGCAGTATTTT. Its translation: CASSRPPHRGRPTDTQYF.

The J gene is TRBJ1-4, the V gene TRBV30; no firm D call. The germline V gene encodes CDR1 GTSNPN and CDR2 SVGIG (reference sequence). V lost 4 bases, J lost 0 bases, and 6 bases lay in between. The length of the CDR3 is 13 residues. This CDR3 is CAWNPATNEKLFF. DNA for the CDR3: TGTGCCTGGAACCCTGCAACTAATGAAAAACTGTTTTTT.

This chain connects TRBV19 to TRBJ2-7; 9 bases are a match to TRBD1. J gave up 3 bases and V 5 bases, and 8 bases lay outside the gene matches. This CDR3 has 15 residues. Germline CDR1 reads LNHDA; CDR2 reads SQIVND (reference sequence). CDR3 region: CASSPGTGNDYEQYF. CDR3 sequence (DNA): TGTGCCAGTAGTCCCGGGACAGGGAACGACTACGAGCAGTACTTC.